The 10 T cell receptor beta chains listed next were all sequenced from one sample in a study of T-cell reconstitution after alpha-beta-depleted transplantation in children. Unique molecular identifiers were incorporated into the prepared TCRbeta library. TCRdb reprocessed the PCR reads via MiXCR and lists one record per CDR3 protein. The sample records approximately 79,000 distinct CDR3 sequences, 15% to 20% being singletons. Material: PBMCs, mostly from graft donor cells, obtained 360 days after TCRalphabeta/CD19-depleted stem cell transplant. Every receptor here comes from a male patient aged 2-15 years who had a stem cell transplant for acute lymphoblastic leukemia, so the T cells may come from the graft donor.

The chain couples TRBV7-6 to TRBJ2-7; 10 bases fit TRBD1. The V gene's germline CDR1 is SGHVS and CDR2 FNYEAQ. Trimming removed 5 bases from V and 1 base from J; junction bases left unmatched: 5. This CDR3 is built from 15 residues. CDR3 coding DNA: TGTGCCAGCAGCCAAAGACAGGGGGCTTCCTACGAGCAGTACTTC. Its translation: CASSQRQGASYEQYF. Full variable domain (remainder filled in from reference TRBV7-6 and TRBJ2-7): GAGVSQSPRYKVTKRGQDVALRCDPISGHVSLYWYRQALGQGPEFLTYFNYEAQQDKSGLPNDRFSAERPEGSISTLTIQRTEQRDSAMYRCASSQRQGASYEQYFGPGTRLTVT.

This chain uses TRBV29-1 with TRBJ2-1, with D maybe TRBD1 (6 bases). V lost 3 bases and J lost 3, with 15 bases in between. This CDR3 is 15 amino acids long. Per germline, CDR1 SQVTM and CDR2 ANQGSEA. Here the CDR3 reads CSVDGTRMDYNEQFF. The CDR3 DNA follows: TGCAGCGTTGACGGGACAAGGATGGACTACAATGAGCAGTTCTTC.

The genes are TRBV12-3 or TRBV12-4 and TRBJ2-2; 15 positions match TRBD2. CDR3 length: 16 amino acids. Here the CDR3 reads CASGLAGGPNTGELFF. The CDR3 bases are TGTGCAAGCGGACTAGCGGGAGGGCCGAACACCGGGGAGCTGTTTTTT.

The table lists this clonotype with a few counts. The chain recombines TRBV20-1 with TRBJ2-1; D unclear. Trimming removed 3 bases from V and 9 bases from J, with 9 bases in between. The germline V gene has CDR1 DFQATT and CDR2 SNEGSKA (reference sequence). The CDR3 extends over 11 amino acids. CDR3 loop: CSASGAFEQFF. CDR3 nucleotide sequence: TGCAGTGCTAGCGGTGCCTTTGAGCAGTTCTTC.

In this sample, this clonotype turned up a few times. J is TRBJ2-7 and V is TRBV10-3, with TRBD1 matching over 10 bases. Trimming took 10 bases from V and 3 from J; bases not matched to a gene: 9. The CDR3 runs to 14 residues. Germline V gene data show CDR1 as ENHRY and CDR2 as SYGVKD. CDR3 nucleotide sequence: TGTGCCAGTCGGACAGGGGGTAATCGCTACGAGCAGTACTTC. It is translated as CASRTGGNRYEQYF.

The chain links TRBV7-9 to TRBJ2-6; D gene uncertain. This CDR3 is 16 amino acids long. In germline, CDR1 is SEHNR, CDR2 FQNEAQ (reference sequence). Trimming took 0 bases from V and 0 from J, leaving 6 bases between them. CDR3 nucleotide sequence: TGTGCCAGCAGCTTAGCACGGTACTCTGGGGCCAACGTCCTGACTTTC. Its translation: CASSLARYSGANVLTF.

Concerning this clonotype: One junction end does not reproduce the germline sequence, and a read error may be involved. The chain links TRBV11-2 to TRBJ2-5; TRBD2 aligns across 11 bases. The CDR3 is 15 residues long. The germline V gene encodes CDR1 SGHAT and CDR2 FQNNGV. The CDR3: CASSLAGGTVETQYF. As DNA, the CDR3 is TGTGCCAGCAGTTTAGCGGGGGGGACGGTAGAGACCCAGTACTTC.

The V call is TRBV6-2 or TRBV6-3, the J call TRBJ2-3; 8 bases fit TRBD1. CDR1 and CDR2 (germline): MNHEY, SVGEGT. Trimming at V came to 5 bases and at J to 7 bases, leaving 23 bases not matched to a gene. The CDR3 has 19 amino acids. The CDR3 sequence is CASSPTQGARWGWVNTQYF. DNA for the CDR3: TGTGCCAGCAGTCCTACCCAGGGGGCGAGGTGGGGCTGGGTAAATACGCAGTATTTT.

The chain is built from TRBV21-1 and TRBJ2-2; the table calls TRBD1, which could not be checked here. TRBV21-1 counts as a pseudogene. The CDR3 runs 15 residues. CDR3 region: CASSKTGDGTGELFF. The CDR3 coding sequence is TGTGCCAGCAGCAAGACAGGGGATGGCACCGGGGAGCTGTTTTTT.

The V call is TRBV7-2, the J call TRBJ2-2, with TRBD2 matching over 8 bases. CDR3 size: 16 residues. Germline CDR1 reads SGHTA; CDR2 reads FQGNSA. J lost 4 bases, V lost 0 bases, and 4 bases had no gene match. The CDR3 loop is CASSLARTSPTGELFF. CDR3 in DNA: TGTGCCAGCAGCTTAGCCAGGACTAGCCCCACCGGGGAGCTGTTTTTT.